A selection of T cell receptor beta chains follows, all from one sample in a study of shared clonotypes between healthy human individuals. Sequencing was performed with immunoSEQ multiplex PCR; in TCRdb, only in-frame clones are kept and a portion is missing. This sample has some 2 million clones, with approximately 94% found just once. Sequenced material: naive CD8+ T cells sorted from blood. These receptors were collected from a young man in good health. Each CDR3 is given with its conserved first and last residue. The D gene is left open where the match is weak. The size entry is marked missing in some rows and otherwise reads once, few, many or a size class.

CDR3 DNA	CDR3 protein	V gene	D gene	J gene	clone size	CDR3 length
TGTGCCAGCAGTGGAGGGCCTGAAGCTTTCTTT	CASSGGPEAFF	TRBV6-1	-	TRBJ1-1	-	11
TGTGCCAGCAGTTCCTCGCGAGCGGGGGGGCCAGATACGCAGTATTTT	CASSSSRAGGPDTQYF	TRBV27	TRBD2	TRBJ2-3	-	16
TGCGCCAGCAGCCCCCACATGGGCCCGTCTACTTCAATGGGGTACAATGAGCAGTTCTTC	CASSPHMGPSTSMGYNEQFF	TRBV4-3	-	TRBJ2-1	-	20
TGTGCCAGCAGTTTCTCAGGATCCTACGAGCAGTACTTC	CASSFSGSYEQYF	TRBV6-6	-	TRBJ2-7	-	13
TGTGCCAGCAGCCCACGGACCGGCACCGGGGAGCTGTTTTTT	CASSPRTGTGELFF	TRBV9	-	TRBJ2-2	once	14
TGTGCCAGTAGTAATGGACAGGCGGCCTATAATTCACCCCTCCACTTT	CASSNGQAAYNSPLHF	TRBV19	TRBD1	TRBJ1-6	few	16
TGTGCCAGCAGCTTCAACCCCCCTAATTCCTACAATGAGCAGTTCTTC	CASSFNPPNSYNEQFF	TRBV5-4	-	TRBJ2-1	-	16
TGTGCCAGCAGCCTACAGGGGAACCCTCAAGAGACCCAGTACTTC	CASSLQGNPQETQYF	TRBV9	TRBD1	TRBJ2-5	-	15
TGTGCCAGCAGCCCGACCCTAGGGGGCAAAAATGGCTACACCTTC	CASSPTLGGKNGYTF	TRBV7-9	TRBD1	TRBJ1-2	-	15
TGTGCCAGCAGCTTAGATCAGTGGGGGGCCTACGAGCAGTACTTC	CASSLDQWGAYEQYF	TRBV11-2	-	TRBJ2-7	-	15
TGCAGCGTTGAAGGTCTAGCGGGGATTTACGAGCAGTACTTC	CSVEGLAGIYEQYF	TRBV29-1	TRBD2	TRBJ2-7	-	14
TGTGCCAGCAGCCTCGGACAGCCGGAGCCCTATGGCTACACCTTC	CASSLGQPEPYGYTF	TRBV5-4	-	TRBJ1-2	-	15
TGTGCCAGCAGTGGAACGGGGGTGAGCCCCTACAATGAGCAGTTCTTC	CASSGTGVSPYNEQFF	TRBV27	-	TRBJ2-1	-	16
TGTGCTAGCAGCCCGATTGGGCAGGCCAACACCGGGGAGCTGTTTTTT	CASSPIGQANTGELFF	TRBV7-7	-	TRBJ2-2	-	16
TGTGCCAGCAGCTTAGGCCAGTTAGAGCAGTACTTC	CASSLGQLEQYF	TRBV13	-	TRBJ2-7	-	12
TGTGCCATCAGTGAGATCCTCGAGGCAGGCAGCATGAACACTGAAGCTTTCTTT	CAISEILEAGSMNTEAFF	TRBV10-3	-	TRBJ1-1	-	18
TGTGCCAGCAGCTTATCAACTAGTATCAATGAGCAGTTCTTC	CASSLSTSINEQFF	TRBV7-6	-	TRBJ2-1	-	14
TGCGCCAGCAGTAAGGACTCGTCCATTCACAATGAGCAGTTCTTC	CASSKDSSIHNEQFF	TRBV5-1	-	TRBJ2-1	-	15
TGTGCCAGCAGCGGAGACAGGTGGGGCAATGAGCAGTTCTTC	CASSGDRWGNEQFF	TRBV5-6	-	TRBJ2-1	-	14
TGTGCCAGCAGCGTAGGTACTAGCGGGTACGACACAGATACGCAGTATTTT	CASSVGTSGYDTDTQYF	TRBV9	TRBD2	TRBJ2-3	-	17
TGTGCCTGGAAGGCAGGGTGGGATTACGAGCAGTACTTC	CAWKAGWDYEQYF	TRBV30	-	TRBJ2-7	-	13
TGTGCCAGCAGCTACCAGGGGGCCTCCTACGAGCAGTACTTC	CASSYQGASYEQYF	TRBV27	TRBD1	TRBJ2-7	-	14
TGTGCCAGCAGCTTTTCGAGCGGCGAATCCGAGCAGTACTTC	CASSFSSGESEQYF	TRBV5-6	-	TRBJ2-7	-	14
TGTGCCAGCAGTTCCATTGGGACGGTCCGTGGCTACACCTTC	CASSSIGTVRGYTF	TRBV6-5	-	TRBJ1-2	-	14
TGCGCCAGCAGTGAGAATCCGGCGAGTACTGAAGCTTTCTTT	CASSENPASTEAFF	TRBV10-2	-	TRBJ1-1	-	14